These T cell receptor beta chains were read from a single sample in a study of identical twins. TCRdb re-derived calls from the 5' RACE reads in MiXCR, one entry per CDR3 protein. The profile shows hundreds of thousands of distinct CDR3 sequences, 20% to 25% of them singletons. The same specimen was also included in a second study, on yellow fever vaccine responses in identical twins.

The sequencing sample was made of CD4+ T cells sorted from blood. Every receptor here comes from a woman aged 18-29 years in good health. The CDR3 runs from the conserved cysteine through the conserved F or W. Fields, in order: CDR3 length, J gene, V gene, CDR3 protein.

cdr3_length: 14; j_call: TRBJ2-5; v_call: TRBV20-1; cdr3_aa: CSAGTSGGQETQYF
cdr3_length: 15; j_call: TRBJ2-5; v_call: TRBV11-2; cdr3_aa: CASRSDRVNQETQYF
cdr3_length: 13; j_call: TRBJ2-2; v_call: TRBV10-3; cdr3_aa: CAIGQGDTGELFF
cdr3_length: 16; j_call: TRBJ2-7; v_call: TRBV7-3; cdr3_aa: CASSLTGQGLLNEQYF
cdr3_length: 14; j_call: TRBJ2-7; v_call: TRBV7-3; cdr3_aa: CASSPTDSSYEQYF
cdr3_length: 16; j_call: TRBJ2-7; v_call: TRBV19; cdr3_aa: CASSPVTSGTTYEQYF
cdr3_length: 13; j_call: TRBJ1-1; v_call: TRBV12-3/TRBV12-4; cdr3_aa: CASTRDTSGEAFF
cdr3_length: 16; j_call: TRBJ2-1; v_call: TRBV7-9; cdr3_aa: CASSSIGGRGYNEQFF
cdr3_length: 16; j_call: TRBJ1-2; v_call: TRBV20-1; cdr3_aa: CSARTIGQDPTHGYTF
cdr3_length: 18; j_call: TRBJ2-4; v_call: TRBV3-1; cdr3_aa: CASSQSTTGVAAKNIQYF
cdr3_length: 13; j_call: TRBJ1-2; v_call: TRBV12-3/TRBV12-4; cdr3_aa: CASSFLLAGGYTF
cdr3_length: 15; j_call: TRBJ1-4; v_call: TRBV10-3; cdr3_aa: CAISDSGGNNEKLFF
cdr3_length: 17; j_call: TRBJ2-1; v_call: TRBV4-2; cdr3_aa: CASSQFQGRGSYNEQFF
cdr3_length: 15; j_call: TRBJ2-5; v_call: TRBV4-1; cdr3_aa: CASSRGDRGLETQYF
cdr3_length: 15; j_call: TRBJ2-3; v_call: TRBV14; cdr3_aa: CASSTRLTSTDTQYF
cdr3_length: 19; j_call: TRBJ2-1; v_call: TRBV24-1; cdr3_aa: CATSDLYSGRGGSYNEQFF
cdr3_length: 16; j_call: TRBJ2-3; v_call: TRBV3-1; cdr3_aa: CASSQEGGRARHTQYF
cdr3_length: 16; j_call: TRBJ2-3; v_call: TRBV20-1; cdr3_aa: CSATTYSGRDTDTQYF
cdr3_length: 16; j_call: TRBJ2-5; v_call: TRBV7-6; cdr3_aa: CASSLYGGGPGETQYF
cdr3_length: 15; j_call: TRBJ1-4; v_call: TRBV12-3/TRBV12-4; cdr3_aa: CASSDSAAGKEKLFF
cdr3_length: 15; j_call: TRBJ2-2; v_call: TRBV20-1; cdr3_aa: CSARAGGRMAGELFF
cdr3_length: 17; j_call: TRBJ2-2; v_call: TRBV24-1; cdr3_aa: CATSDPSPEGYTGELFF
cdr3_length: 12; j_call: TRBJ2-1; v_call: TRBV6-4; cdr3_aa: CASSPEEGEQFF
cdr3_length: 14; j_call: TRBJ2-5; v_call: TRBV7-9; cdr3_aa: CASSLGFREETQYF
cdr3_length: 14; j_call: TRBJ2-2; v_call: TRBV7-2; cdr3_aa: CASSPILNTGELFF
cdr3_length: 14; j_call: TRBJ2-3; v_call: TRBV5-1; cdr3_aa: CASSMGPSGNTQYF
cdr3_length: 14; j_call: TRBJ2-2; v_call: TRBV7-2; cdr3_aa: CASSLRVAPGELFF
cdr3_length: 16; j_call: TRBJ2-2; v_call: TRBV14; cdr3_aa: CASSQAGRGNTGELFF
cdr3_length: 14; j_call: TRBJ2-1; v_call: TRBV20-1; cdr3_aa: CSARDGRRSNEQFF
cdr3_length: 14; j_call: TRBJ2-2; v_call: TRBV5-1; cdr3_aa: CASSLVQSTGELFF
cdr3_length: 16; j_call: TRBJ2-2; v_call: TRBV6-5; cdr3_aa: CASSYSIFGQTGELFF
cdr3_length: 19; j_call: TRBJ2-1; v_call: TRBV6-2/TRBV6-3; cdr3_aa: CASSYGASGGSSSYNEQFF
cdr3_length: 13; j_call: TRBJ1-2; v_call: TRBV28; cdr3_aa: CASITGAGGGYTF
cdr3_length: 15; j_call: TRBJ2-5; v_call: TRBV10-3; cdr3_aa: CAIRKTTEYQETQYF
cdr3_length: 13; j_call: TRBJ2-1; v_call: TRBV2; cdr3_aa: CASRTGRLNEQFF
cdr3_length: 13; j_call: TRBJ1-2; v_call: TRBV5-1; cdr3_aa: CASSSGGNYGYTF
cdr3_length: 16; j_call: TRBJ2-5; v_call: TRBV12-3/TRBV12-4; cdr3_aa: CASSLGSGSRVETQYF
cdr3_length: 17; j_call: TRBJ1-2; v_call: TRBV6-5; cdr3_aa: CASSYGGRGSSNYGYTF
cdr3_length: 14; j_call: TRBJ2-1; v_call: TRBV2; cdr3_aa: CASSSRGAVYEQFF
cdr3_length: 15; j_call: TRBJ2-2; v_call: TRBV12-3/TRBV12-4; cdr3_aa: CASTQKAGTGGELFF
cdr3_length: 13; j_call: TRBJ1-2; v_call: TRBV9; cdr3_aa: CASSVPGNYGYTF
cdr3_length: 12; j_call: TRBJ1-2; v_call: TRBV10-3; cdr3_aa: CATLAEARGYTF
cdr3_length: 16; j_call: TRBJ2-1; v_call: TRBV24-1; cdr3_aa: CATSDLTGGAYNEQFF
cdr3_length: 15; j_call: TRBJ2-3; v_call: TRBV6-1; cdr3_aa: CASKPGLAGPDTQYF
cdr3_length: 15; j_call: TRBJ2-7; v_call: TRBV10-3; cdr3_aa: CAISDSGTGGYEQYF
cdr3_length: 16; j_call: TRBJ2-1; v_call: TRBV10-3; cdr3_aa: CAISEGQGQVFNEQFF